Below, 20 T cell receptor beta chains from the same sample are listed, as sequenced in a study of identical twins. TCRdb re-called the 5' RACE reads through MiXCR, storing one row per CDR3 protein. The sample lists 1.5 million to 2 million distinct CDR3 sequences, less than 35% occurring once. Material for sequencing was cord blood. These receptors originate from a newborn girl in good health.

This clonotype was detected a few times. The V call is TRBV5-6, the J call TRBJ1-2, with 9 bases fitting TRBD1. Losses at the gene ends were 6 bases for V and 0 bases for J; bases not matched to a gene: 12. Germline CDR1 reads SGHDT; CDR2 reads YYEEEE. The CDR3 is 17 amino acids. CDR3: CASNEMTGGQSNYGYTF. The CDR3 DNA reads TGTGCCAGCAACGAGATGACAGGGGGGCAATCTAACTATGGCTACACCTTC.

CDR3 sequence (DNA): TGTGCCAGCAGTGATGTGCGGGGTAGCACAGATACGCAGTATTTT. Residues: CASSDVRGSTDTQYF. The V and J genes are TRBV25-1 and TRBJ2-3, with D tentatively TRBD2 (6 bases). The V gene lost 3 bases and the J gene lost 0 bases, with 10 bases spanning the gap. Germline CDR1 reads MGHDK; CDR2 reads SYGVNS. CDR3 length: 15 residues.

In this sample, this clonotype turned up a few times. The chain uses TRBV29-1 and TRBJ2-7; TRBD1 or TRBD2 may be the D gene (10 bases each). CDR3 size: 21 residues. Trimming stripped 7 bases from V and 7 bases from J, with 44 bases between. The germline CDR1 and CDR2 sequences are SQVTM and ANQGSEA. DNA of the CDR3: TGCAGCGCTCGCCGGTACGACAGGGGGCGTCTAGCGGGAGAGAGGAACAATGAGCAGTACTTC. Encoded protein: CSARRYDRGRLAGERNNEQYF.

The V gene is TRBV7-6, the J gene TRBJ2-7; D is unclear. The germline gives CDR1 SGHVS, CDR2 FNYEAQ. This CDR3 is built from 15 residues. Trimming left V 0 bases short and J 0 bases short, with 9 bases between. The CDR3 DNA reads TGTGCCAGCAGCTTAGCGACTTGGAGCTCCTACGAGCAGTACTTC. This translates into CASSLATWSSYEQYF.

The sample holds many counts of this clonotype. This chain joins TRBV28 and TRBJ2-3; tentative D call: TRBD1 (6 bases). V was shortened by 6 bases and J by 6 bases, with 13 bases between the two germline ends. The CDR3 is 13 amino acids. Germline CDR1 MDHEN, CDR2 SYDVKM. The CDR3 here is CASSKNRVDTQYF. DNA of the CDR3: TGTGCCAGCAGCAAGAACAGGGTGGATACGCAGTATTTT.

This clonotype was observed a handful of times. The chain links TRBV20-1 to TRBJ2-1, with 8 bases that match TRBD2. The V and J ends lost 4 bases and 4 bases, in that order; junction bases with no gene match: 9. There are 15 residues in the CDR3. Germline-derived CDR1 and CDR2 are DFQATT and SNEGSKA (reference sequence). The CDR3 region is CSAKKREGRYNEQFF. CDR3 coding DNA: TGCAGTGCTAAGAAACGGGAGGGCCGGTACAATGAGCAGTTCTTC.

This chain uses TRBV5-4 with TRBJ1-5; perhaps TRBD1 as D (5 bases). Per germline, CDR1 SGHNT and CDR2 YYREEE (reference sequence). Trimming left V 0 bases short and J 5 bases short, with 9 bases between. The CDR3 loop spans 14 amino acids. The DNA of the CDR3 is TGTGCCAGCAGCTTGGCAGGGTATCATCAGCCCCAGCATTTT. Protein product: CASSLAGYHQPQHF.

In the case of this clonotype: Compared with germline, one end of the junction differs, possibly owing to a read error. The chain has TRBV28 and TRBJ2-5; D might be TRBD1 (6 bases). In germline, CDR1 is MDHEN, CDR2 SYDVKM. The length of the CDR3 is 16 residues. CDR3 amino acids: CTSSFLGQPGVETQYF. In DNA, the CDR3 is TGTACCAGCAGTTTCCTAGGACAGCCCGGGGTAGAGACCCAGTACTTC.

This CDR3 is CASSKLEAGDGETQFF. CDR3 sequence (DNA): TGTGCCAGCAGCAAATTAGAAGCGGGAGATGGAGAGACCCAGTTCTTC. The chain links TRBV9 to TRBJ2-1; 8 nucleotides match TRBD2. Germline assignment: CDR1 SGDLS and CDR2 YYNGEE. The CDR3 is 16 residues long. V was pared by 4 bases and J by 13 bases, with 19 bases of the junction left unmatched.

This clonotype was observed many times. This chain uses TRBV27 with TRBJ2-7; D assignment may be TRBD1 or TRBD2 (5 bases each). The germline gives CDR1 MNHEY, CDR2 SMNVEV (reference sequence). With 3 bases removed from V and 0 bases from J, the gap between germline ends came to 12 bases. The CDR3 is made up of 15 amino acids. CDR3 in DNA: TGTGCCAGCAGTTTCTTAGGGACCGGCTCCTACGAGCAGTACTTC. This translates into CASSFLGTGSYEQYF.

This chain joins TRBV5-3 and TRBJ2-1; D ambiguous. TRBV5-3 qualifies as an ORF whose function is uncertain. The CDR3 covers 17 residues. The V end was cut by 0 bases, the J end by 0 bases, with 13 bases between. CDR3 bases: TGTGCCAGAAGCTTGGCCTTTATTGGGCTCTCCTACAATGAGCAGTTCTTC. It is translated as CARSLAFIGLSYNEQFF.

This clonotype was observed a handful of times. V is TRBV7-2 and J is TRBJ2-2; tentatively, D is TRBD2 (5 bases). CDR1 and CDR2 (germline): SGHTA, FQGNSA. V lost 6 bases and J lost 0, with 14 bases in between. The CDR3 is 16 amino acids. CDR3 in amino acids: CASSPSRTANTGELFF. As DNA, the CDR3 is TGTGCCAGCAGTCCCTCAAGGACTGCGAACACCGGGGAGCTGTTTTTT.

The table lists this clonotype with a few counts. The rearrangement links TRBV10-3 to TRBJ2-3; D perhaps matches TRBD1 (6 bases). The V gene's germline CDR1 is ENHRY and CDR2 SYGVKD. The CDR3 runs 12 residues. Deletions cut 2 bases from V and 12 bases from J, with 12 bases between. The CDR3 DNA reads as TGTGCCATCAGTGAGGGGGGCTTTTCTCAGTATTTT. Its protein product is CAISEGGFSQYF.

The V gene is TRBV12-5, the J gene TRBJ1-5, with 7 bases aligning to TRBD1. CDR1 is LGHNT and CDR2 is FRNRAP in the germline V gene. V lost 0 bases and J lost 3; bases outside the gene matches: 5. The CDR3 sequence is 16 residues long. This CDR3 reads CASGLVLGQHNQPQHF. DNA of the CDR3: TGTGCTAGTGGTTTGGTACTGGGACAGCACAATCAGCCCCAGCATTTT.

The chain has TRBV29-1 and TRBJ1-4, with 10 bases that match TRBD1. The CDR3 is 14 residues long. Losses at the gene ends were 5 bases for V and 10 bases for J; bases not matched to a gene: 10. Germline CDR1 reads SQVTM; CDR2 reads ANQGSEA. The CDR3 DNA reads as TGCAGCGTTCTGAAGACAGGGGGCTCAGGAAAACTGTTTTTT. Its translation: CSVLKTGGSGKLFF. The complete variable domain, with remaining parts taken from reference TRBV29-1 and TRBJ1-4, reads SAVISQKPSRDICQRGTSLTIQCQVDSQVTMMFWYRQQPGQSLTLIATANQGSEATYESGFVIDKFPISRPNLTFSTLTVSNMSPEDSSIYLCSVLKTGGSGKLFFGSGTQLSVL.

The table lists this clonotype with a few counts. The gene calls are TRBV20-1 and TRBJ2-7, with D hard to call. The germline gives CDR1 DFQATT, CDR2 SNEGSKA (reference sequence). The V gene lost 6 bases and the J gene lost 0 bases, with 6 bases spanning the gap. CDR3 size: 11 residues. CDR3 residues: CSAQSSYEQYF. CDR3 bases: TGCAGTGCGCAGAGCTCCTACGAGCAGTACTTC.

V is TRBV6-6 and J is TRBJ1-2; D perhaps matches TRBD1 (5 bases). This CDR3 has 13 residues. Trimming cost V 4 bases and J 8 bases, with 14 bases left between them. Germline-derived CDR1 and CDR2 are MNHNY and SVGAGI (reference sequence). CDR3 coding DNA: TGTGCCAGCAGTTGGGGCAGGGAGGAAGGCTACACCTTC. It specifies CASSWGREEGYTF.

This rearrangement joins TRBV12-3 or TRBV12-4 to TRBJ2-7, with a tentative D call TRBD2 (7 bases). V dropped 6 bases and J dropped 7 bases, with 19 bases sitting between them. The CDR3 spans 14 residues. CDR3 nucleotides: TGTGCCAGCAGCCCGGGGGGCGGGAATTTTGAGCAGTACTTC. Protein product: CASSPGGGNFEQYF.

The V call is TRBV6-2 or TRBV6-3, the J call TRBJ2-3; 9 bases line up with TRBD2. CDR1 is MNHEY and CDR2 is SVGEGT in the germline V gene. J gave up 1 base and V 8 bases, and 4 bases lay outside the gene matches. The CDR3 totals 14 residues. CDR3: CASGQRGGTDTQYF. CDR3 in DNA: TGTGCCAGCGGACAGCGGGGGGGCACAGATACGCAGTATTTT.

The chain links TRBV7-2 to TRBJ2-1; 10 bases agree with TRBD2. Germline CDR1 SGHTA, CDR2 FQGNSA. This CDR3 spans 15 amino acids. The V gene end was trimmed by 0 bases and the J gene end by 10 bases; junction bases not matched to a gene: 6. CDR3 sequence (DNA): TGTGCCAGCAGCTTAGCAGGGAGGACTAGCGGCGAGCAGTTCTTC. The encoded protein is CASSLAGRTSGEQFF.